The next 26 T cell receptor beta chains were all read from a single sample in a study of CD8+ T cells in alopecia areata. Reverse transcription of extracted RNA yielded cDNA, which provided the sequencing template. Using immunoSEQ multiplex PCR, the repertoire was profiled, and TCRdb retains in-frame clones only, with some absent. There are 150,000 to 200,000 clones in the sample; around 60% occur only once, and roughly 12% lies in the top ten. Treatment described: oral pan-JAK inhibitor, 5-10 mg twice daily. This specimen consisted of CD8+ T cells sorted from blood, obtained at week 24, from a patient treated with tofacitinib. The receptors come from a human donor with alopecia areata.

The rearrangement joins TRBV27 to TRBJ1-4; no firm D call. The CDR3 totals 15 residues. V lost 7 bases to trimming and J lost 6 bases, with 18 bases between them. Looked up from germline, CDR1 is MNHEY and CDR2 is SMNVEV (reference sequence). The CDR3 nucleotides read TGTGCCAGCACCCGGCTCGGGGTTCGGGATGAAAAACTGTTTTTT. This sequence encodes CASTRLGVRDEKLFF.

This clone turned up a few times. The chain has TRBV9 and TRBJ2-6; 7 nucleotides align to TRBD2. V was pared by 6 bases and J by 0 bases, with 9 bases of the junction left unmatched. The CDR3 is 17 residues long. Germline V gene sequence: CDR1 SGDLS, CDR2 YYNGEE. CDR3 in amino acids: CASTAPLAASGANVLTF. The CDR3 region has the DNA TGTGCCAGCACAGCCCCCCTAGCGGCCTCTGGGGCCAACGTCCTGACTTTC.

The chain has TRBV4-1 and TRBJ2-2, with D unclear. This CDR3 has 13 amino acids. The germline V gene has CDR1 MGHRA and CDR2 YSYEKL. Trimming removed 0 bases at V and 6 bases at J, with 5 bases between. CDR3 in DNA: TGCGCCAGCAGCCAAGAGGGTCCCGGGGAGCTGTTTTTT. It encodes CASSQEGPGELFF.

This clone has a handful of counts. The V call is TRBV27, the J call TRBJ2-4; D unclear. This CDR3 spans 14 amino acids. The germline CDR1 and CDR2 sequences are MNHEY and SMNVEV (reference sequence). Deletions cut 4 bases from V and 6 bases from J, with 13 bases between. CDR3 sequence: CASSSYSNLNIQYF. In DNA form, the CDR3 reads TGTGCCAGCAGTTCGTACAGCAACCTAAACATTCAGTACTTC.

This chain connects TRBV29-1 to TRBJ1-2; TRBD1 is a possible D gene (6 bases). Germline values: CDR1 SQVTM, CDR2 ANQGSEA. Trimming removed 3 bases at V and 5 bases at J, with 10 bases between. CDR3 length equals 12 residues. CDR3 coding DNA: TGCAGCGTTGAGGACAGACTATATGGCTACACCTTC. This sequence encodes CSVEDRLYGYTF.

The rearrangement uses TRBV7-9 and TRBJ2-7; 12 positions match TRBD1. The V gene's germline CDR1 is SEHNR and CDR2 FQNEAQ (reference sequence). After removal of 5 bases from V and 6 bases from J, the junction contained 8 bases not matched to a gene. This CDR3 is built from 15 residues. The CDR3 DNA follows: TGTGCCAGCAGCGCCCGGGACAGGGGGCAGTCCGAGCAGTACTTC. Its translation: CASSARDRGQSEQYF. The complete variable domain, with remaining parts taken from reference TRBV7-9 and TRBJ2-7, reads DTGVSQNPRHKITKRGQNVTFRCDPISEHNRLYWYRQTLGQGPEFLTYFQNEAQLEKSRLLSDRFSAERPKGSFSTLEIQRTEQGDSAMYLCASSARDRGQSEQYFGPGTRLTVT.

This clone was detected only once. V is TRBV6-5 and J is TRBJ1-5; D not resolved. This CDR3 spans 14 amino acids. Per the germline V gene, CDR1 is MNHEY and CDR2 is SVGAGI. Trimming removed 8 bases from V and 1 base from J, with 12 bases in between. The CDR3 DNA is TGTGCCAGCCCCCAATGGAGAAGCAATCAGCCCCAGCATTTT. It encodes CASPQWRSNQPQHF.

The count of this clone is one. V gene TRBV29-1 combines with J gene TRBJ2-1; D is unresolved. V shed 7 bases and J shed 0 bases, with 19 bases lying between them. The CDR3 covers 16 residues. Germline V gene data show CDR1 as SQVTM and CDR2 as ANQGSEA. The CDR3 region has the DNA TGCAGCGCCCAAGGACCCGCCTACCTCTCCTACAATGAGCAGTTCTTC. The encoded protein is CSAQGPAYLSYNEQFF.

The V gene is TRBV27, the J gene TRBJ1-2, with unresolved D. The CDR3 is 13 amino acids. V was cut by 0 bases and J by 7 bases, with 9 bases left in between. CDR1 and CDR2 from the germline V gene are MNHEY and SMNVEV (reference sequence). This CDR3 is CASSLSGDGGYTF. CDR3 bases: TGTGCCAGCAGTTTATCCGGAGACGGTGGCTACACCTTC.

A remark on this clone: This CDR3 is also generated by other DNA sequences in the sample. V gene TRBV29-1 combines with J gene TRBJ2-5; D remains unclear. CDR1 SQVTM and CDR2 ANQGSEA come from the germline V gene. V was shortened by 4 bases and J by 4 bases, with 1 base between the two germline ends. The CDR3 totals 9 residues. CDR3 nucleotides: TGCAGCGTTGGAGAGACCCAGTACTTC. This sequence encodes CSVGETQYF.

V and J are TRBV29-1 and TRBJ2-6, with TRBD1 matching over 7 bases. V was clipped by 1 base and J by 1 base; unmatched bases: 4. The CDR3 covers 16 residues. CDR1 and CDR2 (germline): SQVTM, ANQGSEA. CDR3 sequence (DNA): TGCAGCGTTGAAGGACAGGGTCCGTCTGGGGCCAACGTCCTGACTTTC. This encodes CSVEGQGPSGANVLTF.

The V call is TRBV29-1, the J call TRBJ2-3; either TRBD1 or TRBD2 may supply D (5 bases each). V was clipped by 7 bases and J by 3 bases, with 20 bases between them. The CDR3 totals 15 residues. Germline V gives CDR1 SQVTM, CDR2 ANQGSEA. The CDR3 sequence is CSAPVRESKTDTQYF. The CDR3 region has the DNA TGCAGCGCCCCGGTCAGGGAGAGCAAGACAGATACGCAGTATTTT.

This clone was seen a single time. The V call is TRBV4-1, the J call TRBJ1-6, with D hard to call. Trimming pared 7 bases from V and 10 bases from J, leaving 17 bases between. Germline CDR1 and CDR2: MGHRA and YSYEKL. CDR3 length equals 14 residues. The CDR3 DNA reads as TGCGCCAGCAACCTCCCCGGGCTAGGGTCACCCCTCCACTTT. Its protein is CASNLPGLGSPLHF.

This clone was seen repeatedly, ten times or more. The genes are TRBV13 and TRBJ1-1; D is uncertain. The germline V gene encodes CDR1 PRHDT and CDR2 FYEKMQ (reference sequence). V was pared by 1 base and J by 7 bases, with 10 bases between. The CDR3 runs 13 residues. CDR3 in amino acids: CASSLEPGDEAFF. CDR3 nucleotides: TGTGCCAGCAGCTTAGAACCCGGTGATGAAGCTTTCTTT.

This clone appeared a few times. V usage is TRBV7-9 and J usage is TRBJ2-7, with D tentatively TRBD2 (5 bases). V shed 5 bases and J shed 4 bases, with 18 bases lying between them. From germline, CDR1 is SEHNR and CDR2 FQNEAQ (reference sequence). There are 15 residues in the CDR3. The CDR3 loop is CASSPQSGQRYEQYF. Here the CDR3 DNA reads TGTGCCAGCAGCCCACAGAGCGGCCAAAGATACGAGCAGTACTTC. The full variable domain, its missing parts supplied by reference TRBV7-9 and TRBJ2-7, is DTGVSQNPRHKITKRGQNVTFRCDPISEHNRLYWYRQTLGQGPEFLTYFQNEAQLEKSRLLSDRFSAERPKGSFSTLEIQRTEQGDSAMYLCASSPQSGQRYEQYFGPGTRLTVT.

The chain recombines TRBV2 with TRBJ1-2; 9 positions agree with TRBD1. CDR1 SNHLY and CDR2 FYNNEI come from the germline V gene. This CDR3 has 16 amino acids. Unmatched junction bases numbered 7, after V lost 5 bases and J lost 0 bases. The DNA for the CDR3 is TGTGCCAGCAGTTTTCGGGACAGGGTAACTAACTATGGCTACACCTTC. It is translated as CASSFRDRVTNYGYTF.

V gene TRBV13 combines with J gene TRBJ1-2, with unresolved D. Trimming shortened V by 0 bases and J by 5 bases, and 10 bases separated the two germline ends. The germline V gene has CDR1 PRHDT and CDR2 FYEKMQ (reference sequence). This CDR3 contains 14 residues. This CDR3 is CASSLGTPRYGYTF. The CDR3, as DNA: TGTGCCAGCAGCTTAGGTACTCCTCGGTATGGCTACACCTTC.

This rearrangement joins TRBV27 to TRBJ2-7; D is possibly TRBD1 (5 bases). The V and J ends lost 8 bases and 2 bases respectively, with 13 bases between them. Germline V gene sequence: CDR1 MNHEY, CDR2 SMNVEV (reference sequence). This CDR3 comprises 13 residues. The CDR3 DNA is TGTGCCAGCGGGGCCCAAGGCCCCTACGAGCAGTACTTC. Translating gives CASGAQGPYEQYF.

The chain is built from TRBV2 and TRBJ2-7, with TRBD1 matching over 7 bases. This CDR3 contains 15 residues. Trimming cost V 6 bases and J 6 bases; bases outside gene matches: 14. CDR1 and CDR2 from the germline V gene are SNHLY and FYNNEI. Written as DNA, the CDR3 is TGTGCCAGCAGCGGGGTTGGGACAGTGCTCGGCGAGCAGTACTTC. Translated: CASSGVGTVLGEQYF. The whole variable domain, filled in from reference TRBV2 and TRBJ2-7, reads EPEVTQTPSHQVTQMGQEVILRCVPISNHLYFYWYRQILGQKVEFLVSFYNNEISEKSEIFDDQFSVERPDGSNFTLKIRSTKLEDSAMYFCASSGVGTVLGEQYFGPGTRLTVT.

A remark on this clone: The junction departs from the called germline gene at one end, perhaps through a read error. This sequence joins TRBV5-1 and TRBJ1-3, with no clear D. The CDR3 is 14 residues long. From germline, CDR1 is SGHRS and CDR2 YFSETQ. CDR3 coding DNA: TGCGCCAGCAGCTTGTCCGAAACTGGAAACACCACATATTTT. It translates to CASSLSETGNTTYF.

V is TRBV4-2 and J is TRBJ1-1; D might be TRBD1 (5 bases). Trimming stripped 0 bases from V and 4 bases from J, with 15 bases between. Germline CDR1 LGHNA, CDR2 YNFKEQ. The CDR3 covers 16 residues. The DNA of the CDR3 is TGTGCCAGCAGCCAAGATCTAGGGGATAGTAGCACTGAAGCTTTCTTT. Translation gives CASSQDLGDSSTEAFF.

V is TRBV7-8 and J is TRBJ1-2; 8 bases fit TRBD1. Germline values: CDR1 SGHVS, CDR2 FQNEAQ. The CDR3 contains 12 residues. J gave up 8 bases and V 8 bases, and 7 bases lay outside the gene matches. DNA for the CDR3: TGTGCCAGCGAGACAGGGGTGGGCGGCTACACCTTC. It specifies CASETGVGGYTF.

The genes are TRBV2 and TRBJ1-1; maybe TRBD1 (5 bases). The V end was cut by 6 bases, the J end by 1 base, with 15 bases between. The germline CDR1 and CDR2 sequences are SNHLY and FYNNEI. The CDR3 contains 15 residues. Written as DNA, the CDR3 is TGTGCCAGCAGCAATAGGGACGGTGGGAACACTGAAGCTTTCTTT. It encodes CASSNRDGGNTEAFF.

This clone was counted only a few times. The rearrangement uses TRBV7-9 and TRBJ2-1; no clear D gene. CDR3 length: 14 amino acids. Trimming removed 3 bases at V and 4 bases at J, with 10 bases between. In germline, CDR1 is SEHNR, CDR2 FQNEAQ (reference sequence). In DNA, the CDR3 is TGTGCCAGCAGCTTCGTTCGAGTTTACAATGAGCAGTTCTTC. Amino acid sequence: CASSFVRVYNEQFF.

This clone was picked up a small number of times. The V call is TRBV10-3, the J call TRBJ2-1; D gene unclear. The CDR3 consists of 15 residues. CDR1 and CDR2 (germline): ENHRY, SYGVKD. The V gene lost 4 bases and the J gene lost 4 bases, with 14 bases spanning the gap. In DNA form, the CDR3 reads TGTGCCATCAGTGTAGTAAGACAACCGTACAATGAGCAGTTCTTC. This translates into CAISVVRQPYNEQFF.

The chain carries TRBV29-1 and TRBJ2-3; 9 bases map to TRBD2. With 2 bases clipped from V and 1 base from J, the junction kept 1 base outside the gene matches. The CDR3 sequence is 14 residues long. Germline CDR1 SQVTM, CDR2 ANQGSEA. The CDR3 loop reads CSVEWTSGTDTQYF. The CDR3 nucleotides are TGCAGCGTTGAATGGACTAGCGGCACAGATACGCAGTATTTT.